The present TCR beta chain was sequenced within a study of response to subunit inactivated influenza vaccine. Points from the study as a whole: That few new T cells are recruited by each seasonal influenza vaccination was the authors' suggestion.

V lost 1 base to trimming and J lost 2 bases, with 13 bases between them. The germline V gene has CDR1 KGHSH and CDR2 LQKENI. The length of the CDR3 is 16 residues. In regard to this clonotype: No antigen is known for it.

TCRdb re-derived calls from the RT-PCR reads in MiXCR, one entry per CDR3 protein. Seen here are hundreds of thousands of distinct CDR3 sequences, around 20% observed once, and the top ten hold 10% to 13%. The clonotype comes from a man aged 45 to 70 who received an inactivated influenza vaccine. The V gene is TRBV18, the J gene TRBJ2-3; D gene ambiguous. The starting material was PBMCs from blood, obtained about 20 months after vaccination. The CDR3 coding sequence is TGTGCCAGCTCACCACTGGACGGAGCTATCACAGATACGCAGTATTTT. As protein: CASSPLDGAITDTQYF.